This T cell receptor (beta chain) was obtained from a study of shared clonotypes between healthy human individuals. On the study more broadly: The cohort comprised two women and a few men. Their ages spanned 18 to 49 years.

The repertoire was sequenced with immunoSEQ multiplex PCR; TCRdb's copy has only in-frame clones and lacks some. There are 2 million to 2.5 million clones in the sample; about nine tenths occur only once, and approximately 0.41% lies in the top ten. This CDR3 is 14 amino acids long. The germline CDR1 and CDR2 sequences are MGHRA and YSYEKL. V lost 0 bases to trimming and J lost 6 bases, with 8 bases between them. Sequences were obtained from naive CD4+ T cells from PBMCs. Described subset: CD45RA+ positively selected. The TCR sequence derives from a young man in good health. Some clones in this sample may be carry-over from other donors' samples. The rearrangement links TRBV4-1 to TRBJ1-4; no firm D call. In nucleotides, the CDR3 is TGCGCCAGCAGCCAAGATGGTAGGGATGAAAAACTGTTTTTT. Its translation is CASSQDGRDEKLFF.